Shown below are 15 T cell receptor beta chains from a single sample sequenced in a study of post-analysis software for immune sequencing data. Findings and limits, study-wide: There were roughly 5 TRBV segments more frequent in patients than controls, and TRBV5-6, TRBV5-1 and TRBV20-1 were among them.

These TCRs are of unknown antigen specificity. Built from TCR beta cDNA, the libraries had unique molecular identifiers in them. TCRdb re-analysed the PCR reads in MiXCR, keeping a single row per CDR3 protein. The sample consists of 820,000 or so distinct CDR3 sequences, approximately 53% of them appearing once. Input material: blood. All receptors derive from a girl between 5 and 17 years old with multiple sclerosis.

This clonotype has more than one count but fewer than ten. The chain is built from TRBV5-5 and TRBJ2-7; D might be TRBD1 (6 bases). Trimming cost V 5 bases and J 0 bases, with 12 bases left between them. Germline V lookup: CDR1 SGHKS, CDR2 YYEKEE (reference sequence). The CDR3 is made up of 14 amino acids. CDR3 sequence (DNA): TGTGCCAGCAGGCCCCGGGACACCTCCTACGAGCAGTACTTC. Translating gives CASRPRDTSYEQYF.

This clonotype was observed a handful of times. The J gene is TRBJ2-3, the V gene TRBV30; no firm D call. Germline loops: CDR1 GTSNPN, CDR2 SVGIG (reference sequence). Between the trimmed V and J ends, which lost 0 bases and 5 bases, there was a span of 9 bases. The CDR3 is 13 amino acids. CDR3 loop: CAWSVLFGDTQYF. In DNA, the CDR3 is TGTGCCTGGAGTGTCCTATTCGGAGATACGCAGTATTTT.

This clonotype was seen a few times. The chain links TRBV20-1 to TRBJ1-4; D might be TRBD1 (6 bases). Trimming took off 0 bases at V and 7 bases at J, with 18 bases between the two ends. Germline lookup yields CDR1 DFQATT and CDR2 SNEGSKA (reference sequence). The CDR3 has 16 residues. The CDR3 loop reads CSARDELQGRGEKLFF. The CDR3 DNA sequence: TGCAGTGCTAGAGATGAGTTACAGGGACGGGGTGAAAAACTGTTTTTT.

This clonotype was found a few times. The chain joins TRBV5-1 to TRBJ2-5, with TRBD2 identical over 9 bases. With 4 bases clipped from V and 4 bases from J, the junction kept 14 bases outside the gene matches. The germline CDR1 and CDR2 sequences are SGHRS and YFSETQ. The length of the CDR3 is 17 residues. The CDR3 DNA sequence: TGCGCCAGCAGCCACCGACGCCCTAGCGGGACTTTAGAGACCCAGTACTTC. This codes for CASSHRRPSGTLETQYF.

This chain connects TRBV12-3 or TRBV12-4 to TRBJ1-1, with a weak D call TRBD1 (6 bases). The CDR3 loop spans 13 amino acids. The V gene lost 6 bases and the J gene lost 5 bases, with 13 bases spanning the gap. CDR3 in DNA: TGTGCCAGCAGCTCCGGGACAAGAACTGAAGCTTTCTTT. The encoded protein is CASSSGTRTEAFF.

The chain employs TRBV5-1 and TRBJ1-2; 9 bases fit TRBD1. With V trimmed by 2 bases and J by 8 bases, 4 bases remained unmatched. Looked up from germline, CDR1 is SGHRS and CDR2 is YFSETQ. There are 13 residues in the CDR3. The CDR3 reads CASSFTGGQGYTF. In nucleotides, the CDR3 is TGCGCCAGCAGCTTTACAGGGGGCCAAGGCTACACCTTC.

This clonotype was observed a few times. This sequence joins TRBV10-3 and TRBJ2-5; TRBD1 or TRBD2 may be the D gene (5 bases each). The better agreement between TRBJ2-7 and the DNA end casts doubt on the J call. CDR1 is ENHRY, CDR2 SYGVKD, per germline. This CDR3 spans 14 amino acids. The CDR3 is CAISESMRGGEQYF. The CDR3 DNA reads as TGTGCCATCAGTGAGTCGATGAGGGGCGGCGAGCAGTACTTC.

The chain links TRBV7-9 to TRBJ2-3; D ambiguous. V lost 8 bases to trimming and J lost 2 bases, with 14 bases between them. The CDR3 sequence is 14 residues long. Germline V CDR1 and CDR2: SEHNR, FQNEAQ (reference sequence). The CDR3 loop is CASLRVPHTDTQYF. CDR3 DNA sequence: TGTGCCAGCTTAAGGGTGCCCCACACAGATACGCAGTATTTT.

This clonotype was counted only a few times. The chain employs TRBV27 and TRBJ1-2; D uncertain. The CDR3 totals 14 residues. V lost 4 bases to trimming and J lost 4 bases, with 13 bases between them. CDR1 is MNHEY and CDR2 is SMNVEV in the germline V gene (reference sequence). In DNA form, the CDR3 reads TGTGCCAGCAGTTCCAGGACCCTTTCCTATGGCTACACCTTC. It yields the protein CASSSRTLSYGYTF.

The V gene is TRBV20-1, the J gene TRBJ2-2; no definite D call. CDR3 length: 15 residues. Germline loops: CDR1 DFQATT, CDR2 SNEGSKA (reference sequence). The V end was cut by 0 bases, the J end by 0 bases, with 8 bases between. CDR3 sequence: CSARDQRTNTGELFF. In DNA, the CDR3 is TGCAGTGCTAGAGATCAGAGAACGAACACCGGGGAGCTGTTTTTT.

The chain is built from TRBV29-1 and TRBJ1-2; D might be TRBD1 (6 bases). This CDR3 contains 13 residues. The V gene's germline CDR1 is SQVTM and CDR2 ANQGSEA. V was pared by 0 bases and J by 4 bases, with 9 bases between. This chain's CDR3 is CSVEDGTSYGYTF. CDR3 sequence (DNA): TGCAGCGTTGAAGACGGGACAAGCTATGGCTACACCTTC.

This clonotype occurred a few times. The genes are TRBV7-6 and TRBJ2-1; 9 bases are shared with TRBD2. This CDR3 has 14 residues. Germline V gene lookup returns CDR1 SGHVS and CDR2 FNYEAQ. V dropped 3 bases and J dropped 7; count of bases not matched to a gene: 4. In nucleotides, the CDR3 is TGTGCCAGCAGCTTGGTTAGCGGGGGTAATGAGCAGTTCTTC. Its translation is CASSLVSGGNEQFF.

This chain joins TRBV29-1 and TRBJ2-5; weak D call: TRBD2 (5 bases). From germline, CDR1 is SQVTM and CDR2 ANQGSEA. The CDR3 contains 15 residues. V was cut by 8 bases and J by 2 bases, with 21 bases left in between. The CDR3 region has the DNA TGCAGCATCCCCTCTCGGGGTCCGCTGCAAGAGACCCAGTACTTC. This codes for CSIPSRGPLQETQYF.

The gene calls are TRBV29-1 and TRBJ2-1; 10 bases line up with TRBD2. Germline assignment: CDR1 SQVTM and CDR2 ANQGSEA. J lost 6 bases, V lost 5 bases, and 13 bases had no gene match. This CDR3 contains 16 residues. CDR3 region: CSVNSLLAGEGNEQFF. CDR3 DNA sequence: TGCAGCGTTAATAGCCTGCTAGCGGGAGAGGGCAATGAGCAGTTCTTC.

This clonotype occurred a few times. V is TRBV20-1 and J is TRBJ2-7; no reliable D call. The ends were cut back, 4 bases at V and 9 bases at J, with 19 bases in the middle. The CDR3 extends over 13 amino acids. Germline values: CDR1 DFQATT, CDR2 SNEGSKA (reference sequence). CDR3 protein: CSAITYGSPWQYF. The CDR3, as DNA: TGCAGTGCTATAACGTACGGTTCTCCGTGGCAGTACTTC.